This TCR beta chain was observed in a study of T cell repertoires in cytomegalovirus infection. A single record per CDR3 protein comes from TCRdb applying MiXCR to the reads. The sample carries 700,000 to 900,000 distinct CDR3 sequences, under 35% recorded once. The V end lost 0 bases, the J end lost 1 base, and 13 bases lay between the germline ends. The CDR3 length is 16 residues. Germline V gene sequence: CDR1 SGDLS, CDR2 YYNGEE. Notes on this clonotype: Its antigen remains unidentified.

The origin of this receptor is a human donor in good health (CMV status not recorded). Some clones in this sample may be carry-over from other donors' samples. V gene TRBV9 combines with J gene TRBJ1-2; D is unresolved. The source was cultured CD8+ T cells from PBMCs, collected from culture after CMV antigen stimulation. The chain's CDR3 is CASSVDSDTLNYGYTF. The CDR3 region has the DNA TGTGCCAGCAGCGTAGATTCTGACACCCTTAACTATGGCTACACCTTC.